The table lists the clone carrying this T cell receptor beta chain with a few counts. Its antigen is not known. The record originates from a study of CD8 T cells in ankylosing spondylitis. The study's findings and limits: Earlier literature documents some of the motif variants in reactive arthritis synovial fluid and blood. A TCR beta motif made of fewer than ten highly homologous variants seemed typical of ankylosing spondylitis blood. With a CD8+ phenotype, disease-linked clones were relatively rare in peripheral blood. Enrichment of disease-linked clones was reportedly significant in matched ankylosing spondylitis synovial fluid.

Construction of TCR beta libraries was performed using quantitative 5'-RACE with molecular barcodes. TCRdb processed the 5' RACE reads anew with MiXCR; each CDR3 protein has one entry. The sample has around 430,000 distinct CDR3 sequences; 17% are singletons. The sample consisted of blood, either unsorted or a sorted T cell fraction (not recorded which). The origin of this receptor is a male donor with ankylosing spondylitis.

This CDR3 is CATKLRDEQYF. DNA of the CDR3: TGTGCCACTAAACTCAGGGACGAGCAGTACTTC. The chain is built from TRBV28 and TRBJ2-7; tentative D call: TRBD1 (5 bases). The CDR3 is 11 amino acids. Germline CDR1 is MDHEN and CDR2 is SYDVKM. V dropped 10 bases and J dropped 5 bases, with 12 bases sitting between them. The full variable domain, in which reference TRBV28 and TRBJ2-7 provide the parts outside the CDR3, is DVKVTQSSRYLVKRTGEKVFLECVQDMDHENMFWYRQDPGLGLRLIYFSYDVKMKEKGDIPEGYSVSREKKERFSLILESASTNQTSMYLCATKLRDEQYFGPGTRLTVT.